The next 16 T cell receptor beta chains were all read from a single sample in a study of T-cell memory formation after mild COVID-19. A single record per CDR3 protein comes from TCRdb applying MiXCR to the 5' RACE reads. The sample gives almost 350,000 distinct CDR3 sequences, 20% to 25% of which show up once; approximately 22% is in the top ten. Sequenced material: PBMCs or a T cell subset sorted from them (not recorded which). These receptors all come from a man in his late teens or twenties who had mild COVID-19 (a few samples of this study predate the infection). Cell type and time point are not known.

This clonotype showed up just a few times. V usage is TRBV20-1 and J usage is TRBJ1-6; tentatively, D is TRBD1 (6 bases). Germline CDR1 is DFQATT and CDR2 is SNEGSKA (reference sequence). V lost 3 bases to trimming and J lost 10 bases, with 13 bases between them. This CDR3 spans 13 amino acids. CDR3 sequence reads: CSARVRGGSPLHF. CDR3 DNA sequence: TGCAGTGCTAGGGTCAGGGGAGGATCACCCCTCCACTTT.

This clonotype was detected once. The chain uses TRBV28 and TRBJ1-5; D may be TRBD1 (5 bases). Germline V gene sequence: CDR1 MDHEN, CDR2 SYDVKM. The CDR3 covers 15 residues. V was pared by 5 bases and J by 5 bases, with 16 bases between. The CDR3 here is CASSRRDPRDQPQHF. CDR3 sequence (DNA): TGTGCCAGCAGTCGACGGGACCCCCGGGATCAGCCCCAGCATTTT.

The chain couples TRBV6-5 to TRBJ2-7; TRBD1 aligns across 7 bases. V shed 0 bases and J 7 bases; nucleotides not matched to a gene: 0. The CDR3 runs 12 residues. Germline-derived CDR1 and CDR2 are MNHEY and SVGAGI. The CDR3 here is CASSYSRGEQYF. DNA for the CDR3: TGTGCCAGCAGTTACTCCAGGGGGGAGCAGTACTTC.

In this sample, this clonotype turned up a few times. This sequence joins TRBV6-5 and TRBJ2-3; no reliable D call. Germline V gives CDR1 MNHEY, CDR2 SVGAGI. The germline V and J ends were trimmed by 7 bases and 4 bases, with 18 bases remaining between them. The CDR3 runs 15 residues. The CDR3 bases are TGTGCCAGCACCACGACTGCCCGTAGGCCAGATACGCAGTATTTT. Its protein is CASTTTARRPDTQYF.

CDR3 protein: CASKPGAGGYSPLHF. The DNA of the CDR3 is TGTGCCAGCAAGCCAGGGGCAGGGGGATATTCACCCCTCCACTTT. The chain carries TRBV25-1 and TRBJ1-6; 7 bases are shared with TRBD1. The ends lost 7 bases at V and 8 bases at J; junction bases unmatched: 11. Germline CDR1 MGHDK, CDR2 SYGVNS. The CDR3 has 15 amino acids.

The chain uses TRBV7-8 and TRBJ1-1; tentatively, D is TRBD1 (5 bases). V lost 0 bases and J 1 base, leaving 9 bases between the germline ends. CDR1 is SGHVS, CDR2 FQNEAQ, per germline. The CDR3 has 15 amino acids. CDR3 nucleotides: TGTGCCAGCAGCTTAGCCAGACAGAGGAACACTGAAGCTTTCTTT. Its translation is CASSLARQRNTEAFF.

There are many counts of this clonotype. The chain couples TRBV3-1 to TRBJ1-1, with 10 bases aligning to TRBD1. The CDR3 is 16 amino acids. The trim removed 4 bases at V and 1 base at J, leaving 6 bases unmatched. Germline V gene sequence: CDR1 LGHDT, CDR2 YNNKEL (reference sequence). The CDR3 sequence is CASSRTGGVQNTEAFF. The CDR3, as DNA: TGTGCCAGCAGCCGGACAGGGGGGGTTCAGAACACTGAAGCTTTCTTT.

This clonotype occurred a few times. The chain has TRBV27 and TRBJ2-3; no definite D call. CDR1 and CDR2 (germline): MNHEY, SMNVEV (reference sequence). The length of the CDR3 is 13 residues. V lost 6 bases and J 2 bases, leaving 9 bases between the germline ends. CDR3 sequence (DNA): TGTGCCAGCAGAGTAATAATCACAGATACGCAGTATTTT. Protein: CASRVIITDTQYF.

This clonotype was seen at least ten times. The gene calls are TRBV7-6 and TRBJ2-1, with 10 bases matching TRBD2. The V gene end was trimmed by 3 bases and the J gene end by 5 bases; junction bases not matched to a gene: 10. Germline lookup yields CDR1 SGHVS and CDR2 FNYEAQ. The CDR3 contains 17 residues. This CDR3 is CASSFTSPAGGNNEQFF. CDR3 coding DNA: TGTGCCAGCAGCTTTACTTCCCCAGCGGGGGGGAACAATGAGCAGTTCTTC. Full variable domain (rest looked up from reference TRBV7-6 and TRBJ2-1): GAGVSQSPRYKVTKRGQDVALRCDPISGHVSLYWYRQALGQGPEFLTYFNYEAQQDKSGLPNDRFSAERPEGSISTLTIQRTEQRDSAMYRCASSFTSPAGGNNEQFFGPGTRLTVL.

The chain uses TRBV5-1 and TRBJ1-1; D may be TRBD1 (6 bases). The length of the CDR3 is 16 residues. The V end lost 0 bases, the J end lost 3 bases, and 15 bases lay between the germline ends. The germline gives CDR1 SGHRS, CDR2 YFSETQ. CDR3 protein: CASSLGLLPGDTEAFF. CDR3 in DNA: TGCGCCAGCAGCTTGGGCCTTCTACCAGGGGACACTGAAGCTTTCTTT.

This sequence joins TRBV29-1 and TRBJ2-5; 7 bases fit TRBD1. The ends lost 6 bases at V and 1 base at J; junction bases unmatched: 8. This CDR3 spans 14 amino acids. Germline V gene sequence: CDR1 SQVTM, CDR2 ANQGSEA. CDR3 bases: TGCAGCGTAGGCGGACAGGATGTCCAAGAGACCCAGTACTTC. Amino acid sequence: CSVGGQDVQETQYF.

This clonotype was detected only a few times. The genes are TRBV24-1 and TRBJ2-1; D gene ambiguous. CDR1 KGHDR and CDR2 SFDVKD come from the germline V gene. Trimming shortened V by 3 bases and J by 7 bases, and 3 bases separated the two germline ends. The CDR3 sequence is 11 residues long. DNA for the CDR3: TGTGCCACCAGTGATCGTAATGAGCAGTTCTTC. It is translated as CATSDRNEQFF.

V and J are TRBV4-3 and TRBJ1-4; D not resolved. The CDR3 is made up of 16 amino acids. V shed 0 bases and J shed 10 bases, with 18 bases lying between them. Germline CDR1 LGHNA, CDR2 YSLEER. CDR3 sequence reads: CASSQDREGLTGKLFF. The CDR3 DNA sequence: TGCGCCAGCAGCCAAGATCGTGAAGGTTTAACGGGAAAACTGTTTTTT.

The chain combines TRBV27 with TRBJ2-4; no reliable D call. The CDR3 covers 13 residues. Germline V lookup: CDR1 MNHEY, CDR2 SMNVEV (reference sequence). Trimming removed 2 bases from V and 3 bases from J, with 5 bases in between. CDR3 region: CASSLGGKNIQYF. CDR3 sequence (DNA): TGTGCCAGCAGTTTAGGCGGCAAAAACATTCAGTACTTC.

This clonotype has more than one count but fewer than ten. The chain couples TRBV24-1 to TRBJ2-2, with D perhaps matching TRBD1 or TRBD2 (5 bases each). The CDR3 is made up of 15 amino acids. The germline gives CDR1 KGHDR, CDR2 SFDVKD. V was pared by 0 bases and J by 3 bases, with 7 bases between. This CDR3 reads CATSDLGGDTGELFF. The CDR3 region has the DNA TGTGCCACCAGTGATTTGGGGGGAGACACCGGGGAGCTGTTTTTT.

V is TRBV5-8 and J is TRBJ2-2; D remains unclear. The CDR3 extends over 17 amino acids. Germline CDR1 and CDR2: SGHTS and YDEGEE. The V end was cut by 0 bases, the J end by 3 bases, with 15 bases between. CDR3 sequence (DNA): TGTGCCAGCAGCTTGGATGGCGGCGTACTTTACACCGGGGAGCTGTTTTTT. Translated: CASSLDGGVLYTGELFF.